This entry lists 14 T cell receptor beta chains sequenced from one sample in a study of blood T cell repertoires in COVID-19. TCRdb keeps only in-frame clones here, not all; method: immunoSEQ multiplex PCR. Of hundreds of thousands of clones in the sample, around 90% were seen once. Sequencing used peripheral blood. The receptor source for this set is a man aged 60-69 years with COVID-19, enrolled during active disease.

The chain couples TRBV29-1 to TRBJ2-7, with TRBD2 matching over 8 bases. The V gene's germline CDR1 is SQVTM and CDR2 ANQGSEA. The CDR3 consists of 16 residues. V lost 7 bases to trimming and J lost 1 base; unmatched junction nucleotides: 15. The CDR3 DNA follows: TGCAGCGCTACCGGTGGGGATAGCGGGATTTCCTACGAGCAGTACTTC. Translation gives CSATGGDSGISYEQYF.

The chain couples TRBV15 to TRBJ1-6; TRBD1 agrees at 7 bases. Looked up from germline, CDR1 is LNHNV and CDR2 is YYDKDF (reference sequence). This CDR3 contains 15 residues. J gave up 10 bases and V 0 bases, and 6 bases lay outside the gene matches. CDR3 in DNA: TGTGCCACCAGCAGAGATCAGACAGGGACCTCACCCCTCCACTTT. Residues: CATSRDQTGTSPLHF.

J is TRBJ2-2 and V is TRBV19; a possible D gene is TRBD2 (6 bases). Germline values: CDR1 LNHDA, CDR2 SQIVND (reference sequence). The CDR3 spans 15 residues. Trimming shortened V by 7 bases and J by 1 base, and 13 bases separated the two germline ends. CDR3 region: CASNKGGRNTGELFF. DNA for the CDR3: TGTGCCAGTAATAAGGGAGGAAGGAACACCGGGGAGCTGTTTTTT. Full variable domain (remainder filled in from reference TRBV19 and TRBJ2-2): DGGITQSPKYLFRKEGQNVTLSCEQNLNHDAMYWYRQDPGQGLRLIYYSQIVNDFQKGDIAEGYSVSREKKESFPLTVTSAQKNPTAFYLCASNKGGRNTGELFFGEGSRLTVL.

The CDR3 DNA sequence: TGTGCCAGCTCACCACTCCCGGGACAGGGATACAATGAGCAGTTCTTC. As protein: CASSPLPGQGYNEQFF. The chain is built from TRBV18 and TRBJ2-1; 9 nucleotides line up with TRBD1. The germline gives CDR1 KGHSH, CDR2 LQKENI. The length of the CDR3 is 16 residues. Germline trimming cut 1 base from V and 4 bases from J; bases unmatched to any gene: 5. The full variable domain, in which reference TRBV18 and TRBJ2-1 provide the parts outside the CDR3, is NAGVMQNPRHLVRRRGQEARLRCSPMKGHSHVYWYRQLPEEGLKFMVYLQKENIIDESGMPKERFSAEFPKEGPSILRIQQVVRGDSAAYFCASSPLPGQGYNEQFFGPGTRLTVL.

A word on this clone: The junction and the germline gene differ at one end; a read error may be behind it. The CDR3 sequence is CASSIAPRGGKQPQHF. The CDR3 nucleotides are TGTGCCAGTAGTATAGCCCCACGAGGGGGCAAACAGCCCCAGCATTTT. The V and J genes are TRBV19 and TRBJ1-5; 7 bases agree with TRBD1. The CDR3 loop spans 16 amino acids. The V gene's germline CDR1 is LNHDA and CDR2 SQIVND (reference sequence). Supplemented by reference TRBV19 and TRBJ1-5, the full variable domain reads DGGITQSPKYLFRKEGQNVTLSCEQNLNHDAMYWYRQDPGQGLRLIYYSQIVNDFQKGDIAEGYSVSREKKESFPLTVTSAQKNPTAFYLCASSIAPRGGKQPQHFGDGTRLSIL.

V is TRBV25-1 and J is TRBJ2-1; D uncertain. Germline assignment: CDR1 MGHDK and CDR2 SYGVNS. Trimming took 3 bases from V and 0 from J, leaving 18 bases between them. This CDR3 contains 18 residues. The CDR3 loop reads CASSETSPFRSSYNEQFF. In DNA, the CDR3 is TGTGCCAGCAGTGAGACGTCTCCCTTTAGGAGCTCCTACAATGAGCAGTTCTTC.

CDR3 in amino acids: CASRDSTESSYNSPLHF. CDR3 DNA: TGTGCCAGCAGGGACAGCACTGAGAGCTCCTATAATTCACCCCTCCACTTT. This chain connects TRBV3-1 (or the pseudogene TRBV3-2) to TRBJ1-6; TRBD1 might be the D (6 bases). CDR3 length equals 17 residues. V was trimmed by 6 bases and J by 0 bases, leaving 15 bases between them. Per the germline V gene, CDR1 is LGHDT and CDR2 is YNNKEL (reference sequence).

The V call is TRBV7-9, the J call TRBJ1-5; D possibly corresponds to TRBD1 (6 bases). The CDR3 contains 18 residues. Germline V gene lookup returns CDR1 SEHNR and CDR2 FQNEAQ (reference sequence). V lost 1 base and J lost 3, with 19 bases in between. The DNA of the CDR3 is TGTGCCAGCAGCTTAGGCCCGGACGGGACATTCATCAATCAGCCCCAGCATTTT. Its protein product is CASSLGPDGTFINQPQHF.

The V and J genes are TRBV11-2 and TRBJ1-2; 7 bases map to TRBD1. There are 18 residues in the CDR3. Germline CDR1 is SGHAT and CDR2 is FQNNGV. V lost 5 bases and J lost 0; bases outside the gene matches: 15. The CDR3 loop reads CASSRTVLWTGANYGYTF. In DNA, the CDR3 is TGTGCCAGCAGCCGAACCGTATTATGGACAGGAGCTAACTATGGCTACACCTTC.

The chain joins TRBV12-3 or TRBV12-4 to TRBJ2-1; maybe TRBD2 (5 bases). The CDR3 covers 12 residues. V lost 5 bases and J 13 bases, leaving 15 bases between the germline ends. The CDR3 sequence is CASSTLALIQFF. Written as DNA, the CDR3 is TGTGCCAGCAGTACCTTAGCGTTAATCCAGTTCTTC.

The chain carries TRBV7-3 and TRBJ2-3; D may be TRBD1 (6 bases). This CDR3 has 13 residues. The germline V and J ends were trimmed by 2 bases and 5 bases, with 8 bases remaining between them. Germline-derived CDR1 and CDR2 are SGHTA and FQGTGA. CDR3 nucleotides: TGTGCCAGCAGCTTACGCAGGGGAGATACGCAGTATTTT. Amino acids: CASSLRRGDTQYF.

V usage is TRBV19 and J usage is TRBJ2-5; 8 positions match TRBD2. There are 15 residues in the CDR3. The trim removed 5 bases at V and 3 bases at J, leaving 8 bases unmatched. The germline V gene encodes CDR1 LNHDA and CDR2 SQIVND (reference sequence). The CDR3 loop reads CASSALIAGKETQYF. The CDR3 DNA follows: TGTGCCAGTAGTGCTCTCATAGCGGGGAAAGAGACCCAGTACTTC.

This clone has just a few counts. Here the CDR3 reads CASSRSYEQYF. CDR3 nucleotides: TGTGCCAGCAGCCGGTCCTACGAGCAGTACTTC. This chain connects TRBV7-2 to TRBJ2-7; D is ambiguous. The germline V gene encodes CDR1 SGHTA and CDR2 FQGNSA. CDR3 length: 11 amino acids. V dropped 5 bases and J dropped 1 base, with 3 bases sitting between them.

J is TRBJ2-3 and V is TRBV5-6; maybe TRBD2 (7 bases). CDR1 and CDR2 (germline): SGHDT, YYEEEE. The ends were cut back, 2 bases at V and 0 bases at J, with 19 bases in the middle. CDR3 length: 18 residues. The CDR3 is CASSFWRGRTSSTDTQYF. The CDR3 DNA follows: TGTGCCAGCAGCTTTTGGCGGGGGCGCACGTCTAGCACAGATACGCAGTATTTT.